This T cell receptor beta chain was captured in a study of neurological immune-mediated disorders. General observations from the study: Levels of TCR clonal expansion peaked in HTLV-1-associated myelopathy and reached their lowest in multiple sclerosis, under those of healthy controls.

The CDR3 has 20 residues. Trimming stripped 8 bases from V and 7 bases from J, with 38 bases between. The germline V gene has CDR1 MNHEY and CDR2 SVGAGI. In this sample, this clonotype turned up a few times. The antigen is not known. Each CDR3 protein gets one entry after TCRdb re-called the 5' RACE reads with MiXCR. The profile shows under 85,000 distinct CDR3 sequences, approximately 10% of them singletons. This TCR was recovered from a man in his forties in good health. Sequenced: PBMCs. This chain uses TRBV6-5 with TRBJ1-2; D not resolved. CDR3 DNA: TGTGCCAGCGCAATAAGCGGGATAAGGGTGGCTACCCCCTTAAGGGTTGGCTACACCTTC. This encodes CASAISGIRVATPLRVGYTF.